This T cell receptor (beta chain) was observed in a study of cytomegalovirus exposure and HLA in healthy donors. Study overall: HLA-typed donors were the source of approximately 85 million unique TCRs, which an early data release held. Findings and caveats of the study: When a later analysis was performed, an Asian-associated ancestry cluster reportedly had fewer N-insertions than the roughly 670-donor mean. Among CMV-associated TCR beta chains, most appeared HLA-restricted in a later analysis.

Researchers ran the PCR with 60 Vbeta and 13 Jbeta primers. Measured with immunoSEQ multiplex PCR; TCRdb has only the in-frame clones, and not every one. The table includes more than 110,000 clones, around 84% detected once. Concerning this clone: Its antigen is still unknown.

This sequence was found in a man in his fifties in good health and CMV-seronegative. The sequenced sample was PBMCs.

The CDR3 coding sequence is TGTGCCAGCAGTGTGAAGAGGACCGGGGAGCTGTTTTTT. The encoded protein is CASSVKRTGELFF. The V gene is TRBV6-1, the J gene TRBJ2-2; D is uncertain. The CDR3 is made up of 13 amino acids. Germline V gene lookup returns CDR1 MNHNS and CDR2 SASEGT. V was trimmed by 4 bases and J by 5 bases, leaving 8 bases between them.